This is a list of T cell receptor beta chains from one sample in a study of T cells after yellow fever vaccination. TCRdb ran MiXCR on the 5' RACE reads and lists one entry per CDR3 protein. Here the sample spans 100,000 to 150,000 distinct CDR3 sequences, more than 7.5% being singletons. The specimen comprised CD8+ T cells sorted from PBMCs, sampled on the day of the yellow fever booster vaccination. These receptors all stem from a man between 18 and 35 years old who received the YFV17D yellow fever vaccine. Each CDR3 is given without its conserved first and last residue. The order of the fields is V gene, J gene, CDR3 protein.

v_call: TRBV6-5
j_call: TRBJ2-1
cdr3_aa: ASSYATSGYNEQF

v_call: TRBV6-2/TRBV6-3
j_call: TRBJ2-7
cdr3_aa: ASSRRQGYFDEQY

v_call: TRBV4-1
j_call: TRBJ1-2
cdr3_aa: ASSPGQGINYGYT

v_call: TRBV5-6
j_call: TRBJ1-4
cdr3_aa: ASSFGVTNEKLF

v_call: TRBV27
j_call: TRBJ2-1
cdr3_aa: ASSLTSGADNEQF

v_call: TRBV7-3
j_call: TRBJ1-1
cdr3_aa: ASSPAGYTEAF

v_call: TRBV2
j_call: TRBJ2-1
cdr3_aa: ASNLLPDAPTEYNEQF

v_call: TRBV20-1
j_call: TRBJ1-6
cdr3_aa: SARARVYNSPLH

v_call: TRBV10-3
j_call: TRBJ1-1
cdr3_aa: AISDSMNTEAF

v_call: TRBV4-3
j_call: TRBJ2-3
cdr3_aa: ASSPELAGGPDTQY

v_call: TRBV12-3/TRBV12-4
j_call: TRBJ2-7
cdr3_aa: ASSSQRGGYEQY

v_call: TRBV7-3
j_call: TRBJ2-3
cdr3_aa: ASSLTYPSGGSGDTQY